This record covers a single TCR beta chain. Its matching antigen is unknown. The source of the sample is a study of cytomegalovirus exposure and HLA in healthy donors. The study, taken as a whole, reports: Most TCR sequences were rare, but some public TCRs occurred in many donors. Reported results showed that the classifier diagnosed cytomegalovirus status with high specificity and sensitivity.

Sequencing was performed with immunoSEQ multiplex PCR; in TCRdb, only in-frame clones are kept and a portion is missing. The table has roughly 310,000 clones, 88% seen once. Germline V gene data show CDR1 as SEHNR and CDR2 as FQNEAQ (reference sequence). V dropped 5 bases and J dropped 5 bases, with 15 bases sitting between them. The CDR3 runs 14 residues. The TCR comes from a man aged 30-40 years in good health and CMV-seronegative. The sequenced sample was PBMCs. This rearrangement joins TRBV7-9 to TRBJ1-1; D might be TRBD1 (5 bases). The CDR3 coding sequence is TGTGCCAGCAGCCCCCAGGGAGGTTGGACTGAAGCTTTCTTT. As protein: CASSPQGGWTEAFF.